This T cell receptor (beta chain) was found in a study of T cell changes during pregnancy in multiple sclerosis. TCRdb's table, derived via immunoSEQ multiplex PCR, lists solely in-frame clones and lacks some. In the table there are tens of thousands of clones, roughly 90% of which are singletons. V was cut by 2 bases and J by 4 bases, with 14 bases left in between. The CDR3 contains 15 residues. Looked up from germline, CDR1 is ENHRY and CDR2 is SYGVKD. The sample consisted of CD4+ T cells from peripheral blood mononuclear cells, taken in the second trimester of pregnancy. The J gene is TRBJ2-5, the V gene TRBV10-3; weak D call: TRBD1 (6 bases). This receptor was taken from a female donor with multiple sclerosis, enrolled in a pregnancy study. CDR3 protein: CAISEDGARGETQYF. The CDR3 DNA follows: TGTGCCATCAGTGAGGATGGGGCCAGGGGAGAGACCCAGTACTTC.